This is a list of T cell receptor beta chains from one sample in a study of blood T cell repertoires in COVID-19. Only in-frame clones appear in the TCRdb table, and some are missing; sequencing was by immunoSEQ multiplex PCR. The data contain about 180,000 clones, roughly 84% of them singletons. Material for sequencing was PBMCs or T cells enriched from blood (not recorded which). The receptors stem from a man in his sixties who had recovered from COVID-19. Both conserved end residues are part of each CDR3. The D gene is left open where the match is weak. Clone size is stated in some rows and not others, as once, few, many or a class when expanded.

j_gene,d_gene,v_gene,len,abundance,CDR3nt,CDR3aa
TRBJ2-5,NA,TRBV5-5,14,NA,TGTGCCAGCAGCTTGAGAGGCGGGGTAGAGACCCAGTACTTC,CASSLRGGVETQYF
TRBJ2-2,TRBD1,TRBV24-1,18,NA,TGTGCCACCAGTGATTTGGGGGGGACAGGGGCATTAGCCGGGGAGCTGTTTTTT,CATSDLGGTGALAGELFF
TRBJ1-4,NA,TRBV28,14,NA,TGTGCCAGCAGCCGCGGACAGAGTAATGAAAAACTGTTTTTT,CASSRGQSNEKLFF
TRBJ2-1,TRBD2,TRBV10-2,16,NA,TGCGCCAGCAGTGACCTAGGGCGGGGGGTATACAATGAGCAGTTCTTC,CASSDLGRGVYNEQFF
TRBJ2-3,TRBD1,TRBV10-3,14,NA,TGTGCCATCAGTGGGACAGGGGGCGGTGATACGCAGTATTTT,CAISGTGGGDTQYF
TRBJ2-3,TRBD2,TRBV7-2,16,NA,TGTGCCAGCAGCTTTTTTCTAGCGGGGGCTGGAGATACGCAGTATTTT,CASSFFLAGAGDTQYF
TRBJ2-3,TRBD2,TRBV7-2,17,NA,TGTGCCAGCAGCTTAGCCTCTAGCGGGAGCTTGTTGGATACGCAGTATTTT,CASSLASSGSLLDTQYF
TRBJ1-6,NA,TRBV19,14,NA,TGTGCCAGTAGTCCGCAGGGGCCGAATTCACCCCTCCACTTT,CASSPQGPNSPLHF
TRBJ2-5,TRBD1,TRBV6-5,14,NA,TGTGCCAGCAGTTACGCGACAGGGGAAGAGACCCAGTACTTC,CASSYATGEETQYF
TRBJ1-1,TRBD1,TRBV7-9,14,NA,TGTGCCAGCAGCCACACGGACAGGGAGGCTGAAGCTTTCTTT,CASSHTDREAEAFF
TRBJ2-5,TRBD1,TRBV3-1/TRBV3-2,13,once,TGTGCCAGCAGCCAGAGGGGCCAGGGGGCAGGGTACTTC,CASSQRGQGAGYF
TRBJ2-7,TRBD2,TRBV11-3,15,NA,TGTGCCAGCAGCTTAGGAGCGGGGAGCTCCTACGAGCAGTACTTC,CASSLGAGSSYEQYF
TRBJ2-6,NA,TRBV27,19,NA,TGTGCCAGCAGTTTATCGACGGCAGGGGCGAACTCTGGGGCCAACGTCCTGACTTTC,CASSLSTAGANSGANVLTF
TRBJ2-7,NA,TRBV6-1,16,NA,TGTGCCAGCAGTGAAGCCCTGCGAGGTGGAGCTTACGAGCAGTACTTC,CASSEALRGGAYEQYF
TRBJ1-6,NA,TRBV19,15,NA,TGTGCCAGTAGTATGGGTTCAGGGATTCAGGGACCCCTCCACTTT,CASSMGSGIQGPLHF
TRBJ1-1,TRBD1,TRBV7-9,15,few,TGTGCCAGCAGCCCGTACAGGGGCATGAACACTGAAGCTTTCTTT,CASSPYRGMNTEAFF
TRBJ2-1,NA,TRBV19,13,NA,TGTGCCAGTAGTACCGCCGGTTGGAATGAGCAGTTCTTC,CASSTAGWNEQFF
TRBJ1-4,TRBD1,TRBV10-3,13,NA,TGTGCCACCCGGACAGGGATTAATGAAAAACTGTTTTTT,CATRTGINEKLFF
TRBJ1-2,NA,TRBV18,15,NA,TGTGCCAGCTCCCTAGAGTTGGAGACCAACTATGGCTACACCTTC,CASSLELETNYGYTF